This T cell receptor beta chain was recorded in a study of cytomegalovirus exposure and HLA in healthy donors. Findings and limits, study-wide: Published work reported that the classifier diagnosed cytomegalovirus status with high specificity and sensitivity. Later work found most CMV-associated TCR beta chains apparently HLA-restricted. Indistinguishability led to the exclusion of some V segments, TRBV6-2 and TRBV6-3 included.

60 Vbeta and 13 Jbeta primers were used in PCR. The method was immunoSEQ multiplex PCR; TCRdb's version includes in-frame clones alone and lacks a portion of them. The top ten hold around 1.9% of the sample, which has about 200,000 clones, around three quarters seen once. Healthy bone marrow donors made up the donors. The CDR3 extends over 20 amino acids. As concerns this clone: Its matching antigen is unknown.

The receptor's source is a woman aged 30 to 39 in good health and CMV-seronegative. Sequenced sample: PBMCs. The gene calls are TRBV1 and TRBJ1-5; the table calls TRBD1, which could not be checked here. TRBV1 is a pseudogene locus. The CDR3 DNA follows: TGCACCAGCTTTACCGACAGCCACCCCTCGACAGGGGGAGGCAATCAGCCCCAGCATTTT. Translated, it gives CTSFTDSHPSTGGGNQPQHF.